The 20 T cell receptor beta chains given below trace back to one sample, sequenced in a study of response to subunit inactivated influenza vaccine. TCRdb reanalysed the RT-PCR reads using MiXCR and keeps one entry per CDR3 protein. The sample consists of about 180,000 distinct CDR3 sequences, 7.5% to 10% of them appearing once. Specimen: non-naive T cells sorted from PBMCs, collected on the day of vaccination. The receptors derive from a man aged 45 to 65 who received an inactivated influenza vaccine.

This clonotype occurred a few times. As DNA, the CDR3 is TGTGCCAGCAGGAGGGAGGTGGGTGAGCAGTTCTTC. Its protein is CASRREVGEQFF. The V call is TRBV7-2, the J call TRBJ2-1; a weak D match, TRBD2 (6 bases). Germline V gene data show CDR1 as SGHTA and CDR2 as FQGNSA. The CDR3 spans 12 residues. V gave up 6 bases and J gave up 9 bases, with 12 bases separating them. The complete variable domain, with remaining parts taken from reference TRBV7-2 and TRBJ2-1, reads GAGVSQSPSNKVTEKGKDVELRCDPISGHTALYWYRQSLGQGLEFLIYFQGNSAPDKSGLPSDRFSAERTGGSVSTLTIQRTQQEDSAVYLCASRREVGEQFFGPGTRLTVL.

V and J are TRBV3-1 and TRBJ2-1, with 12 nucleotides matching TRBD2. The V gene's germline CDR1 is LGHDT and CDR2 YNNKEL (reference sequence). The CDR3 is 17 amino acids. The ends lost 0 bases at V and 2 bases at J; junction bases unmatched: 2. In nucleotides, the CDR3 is TGTGCCAGCAGCCAAGACCCTAGCGGGAGGGCCTACAATGAGCAGTTCTTC. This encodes CASSQDPSGRAYNEQFF.

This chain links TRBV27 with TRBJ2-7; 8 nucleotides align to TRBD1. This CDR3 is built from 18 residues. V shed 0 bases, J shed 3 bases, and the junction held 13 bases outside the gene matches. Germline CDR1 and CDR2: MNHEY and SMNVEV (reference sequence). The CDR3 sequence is CASSLSSFGQGTYYEQYF. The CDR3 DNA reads TGTGCCAGCAGTTTATCGTCATTTGGACAGGGCACCTACTACGAGCAGTACTTC.

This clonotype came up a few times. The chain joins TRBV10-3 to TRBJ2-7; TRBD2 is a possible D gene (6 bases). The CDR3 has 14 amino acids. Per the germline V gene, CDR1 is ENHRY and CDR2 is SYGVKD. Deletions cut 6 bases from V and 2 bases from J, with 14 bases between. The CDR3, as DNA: TGTGCCATCAGAGGTACGGGGGATACCTACGAGCAGTACTTC. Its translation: CAIRGTGDTYEQYF.

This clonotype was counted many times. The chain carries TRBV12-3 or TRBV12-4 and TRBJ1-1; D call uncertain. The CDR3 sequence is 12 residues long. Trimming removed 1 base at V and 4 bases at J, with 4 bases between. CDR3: CASSLVLTEAFF. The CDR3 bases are TGTGCCAGCAGTTTAGTACTCACTGAAGCTTTCTTT.

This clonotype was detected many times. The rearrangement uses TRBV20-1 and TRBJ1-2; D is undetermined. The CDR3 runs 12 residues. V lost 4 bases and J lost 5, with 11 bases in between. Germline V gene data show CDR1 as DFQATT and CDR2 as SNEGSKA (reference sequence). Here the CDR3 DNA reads TGCAGTGCTATACATTGGATTTATGGCTACACCTTC. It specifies CSAIHWIYGYTF.

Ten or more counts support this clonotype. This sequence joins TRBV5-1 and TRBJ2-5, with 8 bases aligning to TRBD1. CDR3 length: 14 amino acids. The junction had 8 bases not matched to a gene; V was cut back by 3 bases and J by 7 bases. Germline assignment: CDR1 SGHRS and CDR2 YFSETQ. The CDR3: CASSSDRELMTQYF. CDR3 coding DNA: TGCGCCAGCAGCTCGGACAGGGAACTTATGACCCAGTACTTC.

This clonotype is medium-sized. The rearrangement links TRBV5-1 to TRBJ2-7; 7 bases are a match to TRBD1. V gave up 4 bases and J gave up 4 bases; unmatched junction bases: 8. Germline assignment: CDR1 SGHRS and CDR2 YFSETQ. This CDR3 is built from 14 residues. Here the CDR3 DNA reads TGCGCCAGCAGCAAACCGGGACAGTCATACGAGCAGTACTTC. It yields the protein CASSKPGQSYEQYF. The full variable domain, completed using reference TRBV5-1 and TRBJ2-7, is KAGVTQTPRYLIKTRGQQVTLSCSPISGHRSVSWYQQTPGQGLQFLFEYFSETQRNKGNFPGRFSGRQFSNSRSEMNVSTLELGDSALYLCASSKPGQSYEQYFGPGTRLTVT.

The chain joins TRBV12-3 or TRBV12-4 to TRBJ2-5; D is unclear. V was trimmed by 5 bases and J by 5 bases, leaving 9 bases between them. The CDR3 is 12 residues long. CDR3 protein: CASSPARETQYF. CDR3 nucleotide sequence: TGTGCCAGCAGTCCAGCGCGCGAGACCCAGTACTTC.

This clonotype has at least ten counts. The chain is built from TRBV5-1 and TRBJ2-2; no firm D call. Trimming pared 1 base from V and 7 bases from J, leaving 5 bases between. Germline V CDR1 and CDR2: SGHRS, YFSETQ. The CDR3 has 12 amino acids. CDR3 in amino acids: CASSLMNGELFF. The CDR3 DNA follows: TGCGCCAGCAGCTTGATGAACGGGGAGCTGTTTTTT.

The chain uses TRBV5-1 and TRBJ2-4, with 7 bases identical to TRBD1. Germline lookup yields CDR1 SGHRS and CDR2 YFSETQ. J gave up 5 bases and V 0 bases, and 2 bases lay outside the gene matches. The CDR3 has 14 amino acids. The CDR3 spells CASSLVGGENIQYF. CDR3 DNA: TGCGCCAGCAGCTTGGTAGGGGGCGAAAACATTCAGTACTTC.

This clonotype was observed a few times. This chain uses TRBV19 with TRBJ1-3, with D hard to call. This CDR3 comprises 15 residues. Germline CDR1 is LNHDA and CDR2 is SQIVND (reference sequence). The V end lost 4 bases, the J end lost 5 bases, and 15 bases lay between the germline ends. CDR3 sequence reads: CASSTRLGKRNTIYF. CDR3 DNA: TGTGCCAGTAGTACCCGACTGGGCAAAAGAAACACCATATATTTT.

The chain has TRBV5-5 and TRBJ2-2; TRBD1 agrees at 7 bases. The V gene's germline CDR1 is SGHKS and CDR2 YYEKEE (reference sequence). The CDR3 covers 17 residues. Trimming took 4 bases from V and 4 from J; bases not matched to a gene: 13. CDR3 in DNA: TGTGCCAGCAGCCACGAACCTGACAGGGTGCGCACCGGGGAGCTGTTTTTT. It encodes CASSHEPDRVRTGELFF.

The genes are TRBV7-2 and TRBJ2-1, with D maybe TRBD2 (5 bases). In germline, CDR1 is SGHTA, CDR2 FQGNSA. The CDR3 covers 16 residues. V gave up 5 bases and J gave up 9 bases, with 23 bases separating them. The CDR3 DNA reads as TGTGCCAGCAGCCCAGACGGGTTAGCGAGGTCGGGTGAGCAGTTCTTC. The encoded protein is CASSPDGLARSGEQFF. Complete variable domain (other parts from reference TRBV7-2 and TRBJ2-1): GAGVSQSPSNKVTEKGKDVELRCDPISGHTALYWYRQSLGQGLEFLIYFQGNSAPDKSGLPSDRFSAERTGGSVSTLTIQRTQQEDSAVYLCASSPDGLARSGEQFFGPGTRLTVL.

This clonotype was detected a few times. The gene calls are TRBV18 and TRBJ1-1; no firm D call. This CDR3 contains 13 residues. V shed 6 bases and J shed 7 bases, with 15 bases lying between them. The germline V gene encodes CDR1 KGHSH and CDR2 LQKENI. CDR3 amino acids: CASSHGSGLEAFF. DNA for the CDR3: TGTGCCAGCTCTCACGGCAGCGGGCTTGAAGCTTTCTTT.

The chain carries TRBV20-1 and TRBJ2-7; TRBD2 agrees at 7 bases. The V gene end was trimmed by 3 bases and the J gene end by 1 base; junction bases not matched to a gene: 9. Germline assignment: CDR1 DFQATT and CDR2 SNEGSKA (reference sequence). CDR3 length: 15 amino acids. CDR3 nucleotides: TGCAGTGCTAGTAGGCGGCAGGGAGGGTCCTACGAGCAGTACTTC. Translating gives CSASRRQGGSYEQYF.

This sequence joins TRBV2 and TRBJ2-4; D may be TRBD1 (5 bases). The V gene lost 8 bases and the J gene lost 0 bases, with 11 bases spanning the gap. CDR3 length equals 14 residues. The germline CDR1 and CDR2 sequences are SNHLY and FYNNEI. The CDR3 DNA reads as TGTGCCAGCGGGGCAGCTCTAGCCAAAAACATTCAGTACTTC. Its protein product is CASGAALAKNIQYF. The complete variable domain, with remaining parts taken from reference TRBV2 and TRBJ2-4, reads EPEVTQTPSHQVTQMGQEVILRCVPISNHLYFYWYRQILGQKVEFLVSFYNNEISEKSEIFDDQFSVERPDGSNFTLKIRSTKLEDSAMYFCASGAALAKNIQYFGAGTRLSVL.

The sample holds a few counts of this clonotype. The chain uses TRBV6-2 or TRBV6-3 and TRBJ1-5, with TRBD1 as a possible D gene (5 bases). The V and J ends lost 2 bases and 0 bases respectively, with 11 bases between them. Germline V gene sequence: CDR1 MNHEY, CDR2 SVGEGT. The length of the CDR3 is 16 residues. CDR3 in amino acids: CASSYPRGTSNQPQHF. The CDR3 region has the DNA TGTGCCAGCAGTTACCCGAGAGGGACTAGCAATCAGCCCCAGCATTTT.

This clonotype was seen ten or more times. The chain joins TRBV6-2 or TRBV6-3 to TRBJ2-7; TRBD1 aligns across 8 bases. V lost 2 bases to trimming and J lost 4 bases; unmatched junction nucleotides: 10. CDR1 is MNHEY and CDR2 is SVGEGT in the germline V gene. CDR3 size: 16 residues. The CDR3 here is CASSYPAGTGSYEQYF. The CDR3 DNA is TGTGCCAGCAGTTACCCCGCCGGGACAGGCTCATACGAGCAGTACTTC.

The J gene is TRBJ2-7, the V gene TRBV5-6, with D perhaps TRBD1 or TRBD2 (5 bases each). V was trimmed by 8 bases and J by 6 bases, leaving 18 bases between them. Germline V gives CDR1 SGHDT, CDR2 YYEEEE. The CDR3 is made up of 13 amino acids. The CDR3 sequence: CASNRRGLGEQYF. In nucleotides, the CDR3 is TGTGCCAGTAACAGGCGAGGGTTGGGCGAGCAGTACTTC.